Here is one T cell receptor beta chain with its context. The data are from a study of blood T cell repertoires in COVID-19. The wider study: COVID-19 samples collected from the United States, Italy and Spain covered acute and convalescent phases. Nucleic acid was either cDNA or gDNA, and it came from T cells, B-cell-depleted T cells, or PBMCs.

Germline loops: CDR1 GTSNPN, CDR2 SVGIG (reference sequence). The CDR3 spans 15 residues. Trimming at V came to 7 bases and at J to 6 bases, leaving 12 bases not matched to a gene. In the original workflow: From reference gene primer amplification, estimates of nucleated cell counts were derived. Some clones are missing from TCRdb's copy, which holds only in-frame ones; the method was immunoSEQ multiplex PCR. That table furnishes V, J and clone size, whereas the DNA furnished D and trimming. In the table there are over 85,000 clones, roughly 87% of which are singletons. Source material: peripheral blood. The receptor's source is an older man with acute or convalescent COVID-19. The V call is TRBV30, the J call TRBJ1-2; 12 bases are a match to TRBD1. The CDR3 loop is CALNAGTGGLDGYTF. The CDR3 region has the DNA TGTGCCTTGAACGCCGGGACAGGGGGCCTTGATGGCTACACCTTC.